This T cell receptor (beta chain) was found in a study of blood T cells in healthy people across ages. Per the germline V gene, CDR1 is LGHDT and CDR2 is YNNKEL (reference sequence). CDR3 length equals 16 residues. V gave up 2 bases and J gave up 0 bases, with 12 bases separating them. For the second PCR, which ran for about 6 to 11 cycles, a sample-barcoded 5' primer and a J-beta primer mix were used. The template-switch adaptor was a 5' adaptor with 12 random nucleotides. It tagged each cDNA molecule. Each CDR3 protein gets one entry after TCRdb re-called the 5' RACE reads with MiXCR. The sample shows about 1.8 million distinct CDR3 sequences, 40% to 55% of them seen only once.

The sample taken for sequencing was blood. The chain recombines TRBV3-1 with TRBJ2-3, with a possible D match to TRBD2 (5 bases). This clonotype was sampled from a woman in her thirties or forties in good health. CDR3 protein: CASSQLAQTSTDTQYF. DNA of the CDR3: TGTGCCAGCAGCCAACTAGCCCAGACTAGCACAGATACGCAGTATTTT.